Each of the 20 T cell receptor beta chains below was sequenced from the same sample in a study of blood T cell repertoires in COVID-19 (dated by TCRdb to the early 2020s). The receptor library was made with the immunoSEQ multiplex PCR assay. The source is immuneACCESS, and TCRdb retained only in-frame sequences with V and J called. Part of the clones is not carried over; for the studies checked, unresolved V genes explain less than half of this, and the remainder is unexplained. Recorded for this sample are about 69,000 clones; nearly 90% of them occurred a single time. About 5% of the sample lies in the top ten. Sequences were obtained from peripheral blood. These TCRs come from a man aged 50 or older with acute or convalescent COVID-19.

The J gene is TRBJ2-3, the V gene TRBV4-1; the D gene is possibly TRBD1 (5 bases). Trimming shortened V by 4 bases and J by 4 bases, and 18 bases separated the two germline ends. The CDR3 loop spans 16 amino acids. CDR1 is MGHRA and CDR2 is YSYEKL in the germline V gene. CDR3 in DNA: TGCGCCAGCAGCCCCCTGGGCGACACACAGGCAGATACGCAGTATTTT. Its translation: CASSPLGDTQADTQYF.

The chain combines TRBV5-1 with TRBJ1-2, with D tentatively TRBD1 (6 bases). The length of the CDR3 is 16 residues. Per the germline V gene, CDR1 is SGHRS and CDR2 is YFSETQ. V gave up 0 bases and J gave up 3 bases, with 15 bases separating them. The CDR3 sequence is CASSLGGGHRDYGYTF. As DNA, the CDR3 is TGCGCCAGCAGCTTGGGGGGGGGACACCGCGACTATGGCTACACCTTC.

This clone was seen just once. The J gene is TRBJ2-7, the V gene TRBV7-2; 12 bases align to TRBD2. V lost 4 bases, J lost 3 bases, and 13 bases stayed unmatched. Germline V gives CDR1 SGHTA, CDR2 FQGNSA. The CDR3 spans 18 residues. The CDR3: CASSSGLAGLSLSYEQYF. Written as DNA, the CDR3 is TGTGCCAGCAGCTCCGGACTAGCGGGACTATCATTAAGCTACGAGCAGTACTTC.

The V and J genes are TRBV12-5 and TRBJ2-1; 12 bases line up with TRBD2. V was clipped by 0 bases and J by 12 bases; unmatched bases: 9. Germline V gives CDR1 LGHNT, CDR2 FRNRAP. The CDR3 runs to 16 residues. Here the CDR3 DNA reads TGTGCTAGTGGTTTGGTCGGGACTAGCGGGCTGGTTGTGCAGTTCTTC. Its protein is CASGLVGTSGLVVQFF.

The chain employs TRBV7-6 and TRBJ2-7; 11 positions agree with TRBD2. The CDR3 consists of 16 residues. The germline CDR1 and CDR2 sequences are SGHVS and FNYEAQ. V lost 4 bases to trimming and J lost 3 bases; unmatched junction nucleotides: 8. The CDR3 spells CASSSGLAGSGYEQYF. In DNA, the CDR3 is TGTGCCAGCAGCTCCGGACTAGCGGGCAGCGGCTACGAGCAGTACTTC.

This sequence joins TRBV6-5 and TRBJ1-2; D gene uncertain. V lost 5 bases and J 2 bases, leaving 9 bases between the germline ends. Germline V gene sequence: CDR1 MNHEY, CDR2 SVGAGI. The CDR3 is made up of 13 amino acids. The CDR3 DNA reads TGTGCCAGCAGTCCCAGTTGGAACTATGGCTACACCTTC. Encoded protein: CASSPSWNYGYTF.

Details on this clone: The junction differs from germline at one of its ends, possibly a read error. V and J are TRBV11-3 and TRBJ2-7; no clear D. Looked up from germline, CDR1 is SGHNT and CDR2 is YENEEA. This CDR3 is 12 amino acids long. CDR3 sequence (DNA): TGTGCCAGCAGCTTAGCGCCAGGCCGGCCCGGCTTC. This encodes CASSLAPGRPGF.

The chain has TRBV19 and TRBJ2-5, with no clear D. The CDR3 runs to 16 residues. Germline V gene sequence: CDR1 LNHDA, CDR2 SQIVND (reference sequence). The ends were cut back, 1 base at V and 3 bases at J, with 15 bases in the middle. The CDR3 coding sequence is TGTGCCAGTAGTATAGGTAGCTTGAAGATGAAAGAGACCCAGTACTTC. It specifies CASSIGSLKMKETQYF.

V usage is TRBV14 and J usage is TRBJ2-5, with a weak D call TRBD2 (5 bases). Between the trimmed V and J ends, which lost 1 base and 3 bases, there was a span of 6 bases. CDR1 and CDR2 (germline): SGHDN, FVKESK. There are 13 residues in the CDR3. The CDR3 DNA reads as TGTGCCAGCAGCCAAGCCGGGGAAGAGACCCAGTACTTC. This translates into CASSQAGEETQYF.

The gene calls are TRBV7-9 and TRBJ2-2; TRBD2 aligns across 8 bases. This CDR3 spans 17 amino acids. Germline V gene data show CDR1 as SEHNR and CDR2 as FQNEAQ (reference sequence). V lost 5 bases to trimming and J lost 4 bases; unmatched junction nucleotides: 12. The CDR3 loop is CASSLGDISGGTGELFF. CDR3 DNA sequence: TGTGCCAGCAGCCTCGGGGACATAAGCGGGGGCACCGGGGAGCTGTTTTTT.

V gene TRBV2 combines with J gene TRBJ2-7; 9 bases fit TRBD1. J lost 3 bases, V lost 7 bases, and 7 bases had no gene match. The CDR3 length is 14 residues. Per germline, CDR1 SNHLY and CDR2 FYNNEI. The CDR3 sequence: CASKLGQGLYEQYF. The CDR3, as DNA: TGTGCCAGCAAACTGGGACAGGGTCTCTACGAGCAGTACTTC. Using reference TRBV2 and TRBJ2-7 for the parts outside the CDR3, the full variable domain is EPEVTQTPSHQVTQMGQEVILRCVPISNHLYFYWYRQILGQKVEFLVSFYNNEISEKSEIFDDQFSVERPDGSNFTLKIRSTKLEDSAMYFCASKLGQGLYEQYFGPGTRLTVT.

This chain uses TRBV5-1 with TRBJ2-7, with no clear D. Germline CDR1 is SGHRS and CDR2 is YFSETQ. CDR3 size: 14 residues. Trimming took off 0 bases at V and 1 base at J, with 8 bases between the two ends. The DNA of the CDR3 is TGCGCCAGCAGCTTGGGGGCAGGATCCTACGAGCAGTACTTC. Encoded protein: CASSLGAGSYEQYF.

The chain uses TRBV7-9 and TRBJ2-3; the D gene is possibly TRBD2 (7 bases). Trimming removed 1 base from V and 4 bases from J, with 9 bases in between. The germline V gene encodes CDR1 SEHNR and CDR2 FQNEAQ (reference sequence). This CDR3 spans 14 amino acids. CDR3 region: CASSLGGGADTQYF. The CDR3, as DNA: TGTGCCAGCAGCTTAGGCGGGGGCGCAGATACGCAGTATTTT.

This clone was found once. This chain uses TRBV5-6 with TRBJ2-7; D perhaps matches TRBD2 (6 bases). This CDR3 is built from 13 residues. The V end was cut by 4 bases, the J end by 6 bases, with 14 bases between. Germline CDR1 and CDR2: SGHDT and YYEEEE. The DNA of the CDR3 is TGTGCCAGCAGCCCGCCGGGGGTTCTCGAGCAGTACTTC. It yields the protein CASSPPGVLEQYF. The complete variable domain, with remaining parts taken from reference TRBV5-6 and TRBJ2-7, reads DAGVTQSPTHLIKTRGQQVTLRCSPKSGHDTVSWYQQALGQGPQFIFQYYEEEERQRGNFPDRFSGHQFPNYSSELNVNALLLGDSALYLCASSPPGVLEQYFGPGTRLTVT.

The chain uses TRBV4-1 and TRBJ2-7; 9 bases map to TRBD1. Germline lookup yields CDR1 MGHRA and CDR2 YSYEKL. Trimming took 0 bases from V and 6 from J; bases not matched to a gene: 6. This CDR3 has 15 residues. The CDR3 DNA reads as TGCGCCAGCAGCCAAGATTTAACAGGGGGCCGCGAGCAGTACTTC. Residues: CASSQDLTGGREQYF.

The gene calls are TRBV11-2 and TRBJ2-1; no definite D call. The CDR3 extends over 13 amino acids. Trimming took 1 base from V and 9 from J, leaving 10 bases between them. The germline CDR1 and CDR2 sequences are SGHAT and FQNNGV. The CDR3 reads CASSLGSGGEQFF. The CDR3 coding sequence is TGTGCCAGCAGCTTAGGGTCTGGCGGTGAGCAGTTCTTC.

V gene TRBV19 combines with J gene TRBJ2-3, with D possibly matching TRBD2 (6 bases). This CDR3 has 16 amino acids. Per germline, CDR1 LNHDA and CDR2 SQIVND (reference sequence). V dropped 3 bases and J dropped 0 bases, with 13 bases sitting between them. This chain's CDR3 is CASSMGPSGSTDTQYF. The CDR3 DNA follows: TGTGCCAGTAGTATGGGTCCCAGCGGGAGCACAGATACGCAGTATTTT.

The CDR3 is CAWSVHNTPNYGYTF. The CDR3 DNA reads TGTGCCTGGAGTGTACATAACACGCCGAACTATGGCTACACCTTC. The V and J genes are TRBV30 and TRBJ1-2; unclear D gene. There are 15 residues in the CDR3. The germline V gene encodes CDR1 GTSNPN and CDR2 SVGIG (reference sequence). V was clipped by 0 bases and J by 2 bases, with 13 bases between them.

V and J are TRBV6-5 and TRBJ2-6; tentatively, D is TRBD2 (6 bases). Trimming removed 6 bases at V and 2 bases at J, with 11 bases between. The CDR3 covers 15 residues. The germline gives CDR1 MNHEY, CDR2 SVGAGI. CDR3 nucleotides: TGTGCCAGCAGCCGGGGGACCCCTGGGGCCAACGTCCTGACTTTC. Its translation is CASSRGTPGANVLTF.

This clone was observed once. V gene TRBV9 combines with J gene TRBJ2-5; 12 bases map to TRBD2. CDR3 size: 14 residues. Germline trimming cut 7 bases from V and 4 bases from J; bases unmatched to any gene: 5. Germline-derived CDR1 and CDR2 are SGDLS and YYNGEE. The CDR3 coding sequence is TGTGCCAGCTCGGCGACTAGCGGGAGAGAGACCCAGTACTTC. This gives the protein CASSATSGRETQYF.